This TCR beta chain was retrieved from a study of response to subunit inactivated influenza vaccine. Using its own MiXCR run on the RT-PCR reads, TCRdb lists one record per CDR3 protein. The sample has about 580,000 distinct CDR3 sequences; about 15% are singletons. Between the trimmed V and J ends, which lost 8 bases and 5 bases, there was a span of 21 bases. The germline CDR1 and CDR2 sequences are SGHTA and FQGNSA. The CDR3 spans 15 residues. This clonotype was counted only a few times. The rearrangement joins TRBV7-2 to TRBJ2-5; D could derive from TRBD1 or TRBD2 (5 bases each). The sequence came from a man aged 50-59 years who received an inactivated influenza vaccine. The sequenced sample was PBMCs from blood, obtained roughly 12 days after vaccination. The CDR3 here is CASQWTYGAGETQYF. Written as DNA, the CDR3 is TGTGCCAGCCAATGGACGTACGGGGCTGGGGAGACCCAGTACTTC.